This T cell receptor beta chain stems from a study of T cell responses to AZD1222 COVID-19 vaccine. Overall study: Pooled in the analysis were second doses at about 4 or about 12 weeks.

Sequencing was performed with immunoSEQ multiplex PCR; in TCRdb, only in-frame clones are kept and a portion is missing. Altogether about 120,000 clones are present, over 75% being singletons, with the ten largest covering roughly 4%. Details on this clone: Its antigen remains unknown.

Study-wide findings and caveats: Every sample of the repertoires postdated the peak T cell response. Spike was spanned by vaccine-associated CD4 TCRs, which were dominant at 160-218 and 743-854.

The CDR3 contains 13 residues. Germline CDR1 SGHTA, CDR2 FQGTGA. V lost 6 bases to trimming and J lost 2 bases, with 10 bases between them. The receptor comes from an adult in good health. The V gene is TRBV7-3, the J gene TRBJ1-1, with D perhaps TRBD1 (6 bases). Sequenced material: peripheral blood, taken on day 0 of AZD1222 vaccination. Here the CDR3 DNA reads TGTGCCAGCAGGGGGGCACCAAACACTGAAGCTTTCTTT. The encoded protein is CASRGAPNTEAFF.